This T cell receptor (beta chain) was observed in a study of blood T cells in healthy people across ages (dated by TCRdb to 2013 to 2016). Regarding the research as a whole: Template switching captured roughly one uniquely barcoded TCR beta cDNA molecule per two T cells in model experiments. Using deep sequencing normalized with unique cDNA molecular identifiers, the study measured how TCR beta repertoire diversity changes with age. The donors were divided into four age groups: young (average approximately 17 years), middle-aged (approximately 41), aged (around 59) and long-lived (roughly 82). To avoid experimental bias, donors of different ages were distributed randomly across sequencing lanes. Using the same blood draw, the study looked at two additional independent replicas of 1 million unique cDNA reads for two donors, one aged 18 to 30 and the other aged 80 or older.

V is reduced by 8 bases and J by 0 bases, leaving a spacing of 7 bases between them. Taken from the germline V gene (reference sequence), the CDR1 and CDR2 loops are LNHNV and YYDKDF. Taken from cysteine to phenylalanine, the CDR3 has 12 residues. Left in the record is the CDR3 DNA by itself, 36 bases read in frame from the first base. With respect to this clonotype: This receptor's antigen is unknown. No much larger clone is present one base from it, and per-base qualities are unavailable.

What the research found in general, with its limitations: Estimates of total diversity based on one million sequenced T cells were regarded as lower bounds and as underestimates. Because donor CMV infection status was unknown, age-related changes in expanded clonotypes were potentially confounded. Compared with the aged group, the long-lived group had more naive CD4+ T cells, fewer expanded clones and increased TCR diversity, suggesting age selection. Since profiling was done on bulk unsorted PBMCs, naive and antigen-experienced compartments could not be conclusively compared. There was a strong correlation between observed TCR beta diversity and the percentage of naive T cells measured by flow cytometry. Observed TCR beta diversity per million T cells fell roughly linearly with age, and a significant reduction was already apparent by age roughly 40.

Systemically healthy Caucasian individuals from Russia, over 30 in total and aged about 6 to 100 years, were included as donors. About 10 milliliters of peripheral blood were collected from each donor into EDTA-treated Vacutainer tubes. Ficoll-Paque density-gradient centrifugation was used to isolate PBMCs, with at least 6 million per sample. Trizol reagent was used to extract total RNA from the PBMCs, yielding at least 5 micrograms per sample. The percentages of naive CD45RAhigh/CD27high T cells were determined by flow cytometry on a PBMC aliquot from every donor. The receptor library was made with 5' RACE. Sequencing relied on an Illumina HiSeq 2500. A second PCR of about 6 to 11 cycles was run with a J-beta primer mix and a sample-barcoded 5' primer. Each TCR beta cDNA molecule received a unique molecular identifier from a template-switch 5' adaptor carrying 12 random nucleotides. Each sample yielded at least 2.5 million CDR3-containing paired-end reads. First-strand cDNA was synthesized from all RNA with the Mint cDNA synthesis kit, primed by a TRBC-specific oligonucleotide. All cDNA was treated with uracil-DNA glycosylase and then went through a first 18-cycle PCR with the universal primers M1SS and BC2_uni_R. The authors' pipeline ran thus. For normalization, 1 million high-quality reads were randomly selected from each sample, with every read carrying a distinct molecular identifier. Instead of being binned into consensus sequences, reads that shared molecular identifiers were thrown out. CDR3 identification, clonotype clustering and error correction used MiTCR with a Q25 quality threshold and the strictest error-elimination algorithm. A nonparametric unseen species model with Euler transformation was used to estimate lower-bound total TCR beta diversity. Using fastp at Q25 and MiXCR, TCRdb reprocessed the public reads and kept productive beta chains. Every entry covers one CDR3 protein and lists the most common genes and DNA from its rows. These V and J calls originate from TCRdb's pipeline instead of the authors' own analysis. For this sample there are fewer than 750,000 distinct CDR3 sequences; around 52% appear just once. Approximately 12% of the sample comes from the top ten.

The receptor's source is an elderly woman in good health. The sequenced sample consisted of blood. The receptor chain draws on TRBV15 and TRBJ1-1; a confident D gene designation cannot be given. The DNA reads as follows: TGTGCCACCGGGATTATGAACACTGAAGCTTTCTTT. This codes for CATGIMNTEAFF. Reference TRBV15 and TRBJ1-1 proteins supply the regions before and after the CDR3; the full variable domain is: DAMVIQNPRYQVTQFGKPVTLSCSQTLNHNVMYWYQQKSSQAPKLLFHYYDKDFNNEADTPDNFQSRRPNTSFCFLDIRSPGLGDTAMYLCATGIMNTEAFFGQGTRLTVV.